This T cell receptor (beta chain) was recovered during a study of low-dose radiotherapy and immunotherapy resistance in tumors. Study context: The study delivered 0.5 Gy per fraction every 2 weeks to Cohort 1, totaling 6.5 Gy. With 1 Gy per fraction every two weeks, Cohort 2 accumulated 13 Gy across 26 weeks. Each patient took aspirin at a dose of 300 mg by mouth once daily over the course of four cycles, with dosing beginning on cycle 1 day 1.

V was clipped by 4 bases and J by 4 bases, with 14 bases between them. The CDR3 is 14 residues long. CDR1 and CDR2 from the germline V gene are SGHDT and YYEEEE. This clonotype was observed once. As for time point: before trial treatment. TRAV- and TRBV-specific primers, spanning alpha and beta chains, primed first-strand cDNA. Amplification of TCRs used a constant-region primer and V-primer adapter for roughly 22 PCR cycles. With in vitro transcription, the isolated mRNA was amplified. TCRdb re-called the reads with MiXCR, one entry per CDR3 protein. The repertoire consists of around 79,000 distinct CDR3 sequences, with about 20% occurring once and the leading ten covering more than 4.5%.

V usage is TRBV5-6 and J usage is TRBJ2-5; D ambiguous. The source is a male donor with prostate cancer. Sequencing was performed on PBMCs, taken before treatment. The CDR3 here is CASSNPSSGETQYF. CDR3 DNA sequence: TGTGCCAGCAGCAATCCGTCCTCAGGAGAGACCCAGTACTTC.